The subject of this entry is one T cell receptor beta chain. The antigen is undetermined. The table came from immunoSEQ multiplex PCR; TCRdb's copy has only in-frame clones and leaves some out. The sample lists approximately 280,000 clones; roughly 90% were seen once. V was cut by 11 bases and J by 7 bases, with 8 bases left in between. Germline V lookup: CDR1 SNHLY, CDR2 FYNNEI. The CDR3 extends over 10 amino acids. The data stem from a study of cytomegalovirus exposure and HLA in healthy donors. Background on the study: The platform used for the 95 to 150 validation repertoires matched that of the roughly 700 first-cohort repertoires, a later analysis reported. Study outcomes and limitations: The investigators catalogued 160 or so TCR beta chains as cytomegalovirus-associated. Through in vitro validation, three CMV-associated chains were shown to be specific for CMV antigens.

This receptor was obtained from a woman aged 18-30 years in good health and CMV-seronegative. The sequenced sample consisted of PBMCs. The chain joins TRBV2 to TRBJ2-2; TRBD2 is a possible D gene (5 bases). In DNA, the CDR3 is TGTGCCTCCGGGGACGGGGAGCTGTTTTTT. It yields the protein CASGDGELFF.